Following are 8 T cell receptor beta chains from one sample sequenced in a study of long-term antiretroviral therapy in people with HIV. They ran version v3.0 of the immunoSEQ assay at survey level. Profiling relied on immunoSEQ multiplex PCR, and the TCRdb table lists in-frame clones only, not all of them. The sample lists about 20,000 clones, just under 85% occurring once. The material sequenced was unsorted PBMCs, taken 4 years after starting antiretroviral therapy. The receptors were sampled from a man between 18 and 35 years old with HIV.

The rearrangement joins TRBV7-8 to TRBJ1-1; D might be TRBD1 (6 bases). This CDR3 comprises 12 residues. Germline CDR1 reads SGHVS; CDR2 reads FQNEAQ. V lost 4 bases and J 6 bases, leaving 9 bases between the germline ends. CDR3 region: CASSSRTAEAFF. DNA for the CDR3: TGTGCCAGCAGCTCCCGGACAGCTGAAGCTTTCTTT. Full variable domain (missing parts from reference TRBV7-8 and TRBJ1-1): GAGVSQSPRYKVAKRGQDVALRCDPISGHVSLFWYQQALGQGPEFLTYFQNEAQLDKSGLPSDRFFAERPEGSVSTLKIQRTQQEDSAVYLCASSSRTAEAFFGQGTRLTVV.

This chain links TRBV27 with TRBJ1-6, with no clear D. V was cut by 2 bases and J by 1 base, with 12 bases left in between. The CDR3 spans 17 residues. Germline V gene data show CDR1 as MNHEY and CDR2 as SMNVEV (reference sequence). The CDR3 sequence is CASSLLRVKSYNSPLHF. For the CDR3, the DNA is TGTGCCAGCAGTTTACTGCGGGTGAAATCCTATAATTCACCCCTCCACTTT.

The rearrangement joins TRBV6-5 to TRBJ2-2, with TRBD2 matching 8 bases. The length of the CDR3 is 14 residues. The germline gives CDR1 MNHEY, CDR2 SVGAGI. The ends lost 10 bases at V and 5 bases at J; junction bases unmatched: 9. The CDR3 loop is CATAVTGGTGELFF. DNA of the CDR3: TGTGCCACCGCCGTGACGGGGGGGACCGGGGAGCTGTTTTTT.

The chain recombines TRBV5-1 with TRBJ2-2, with a tentative D call TRBD2 (6 bases). Per the germline V gene, CDR1 is SGHRS and CDR2 is YFSETQ. The CDR3 has 17 residues. V lost 1 base to trimming and J lost 6 bases, with 19 bases between them. The CDR3 spells CASSLNRGTPVAGELFF. The CDR3 bases are TGCGCCAGCAGCTTGAATCGCGGGACCCCTGTGGCCGGGGAGCTGTTTTTT. Drawing the rest from reference TRBV5-1 and TRBJ2-2, the complete variable domain is KAGVTQTPRYLIKTRGQQVTLSCSPISGHRSVSWYQQTPGQGLQFLFEYFSETQRNKGNFPGRFSGRQFSNSRSEMNVSTLELGDSALYLCASSLNRGTPVAGELFFGEGSRLTVL.

V is TRBV6-5 and J is TRBJ2-1; D ambiguous. The CDR3 loop spans 14 amino acids. Germline assignment: CDR1 MNHEY and CDR2 SVGAGI. V lost 0 bases and J 12 bases, leaving 15 bases between the germline ends. The CDR3 region has the DNA TGTGCCAGCAGTTACTCGAAATGGCTACCTGGGCAGTTCTTC. Its protein is CASSYSKWLPGQFF.

The gene calls are TRBV2 and TRBJ1-3, with 8 bases fitting TRBD1. Germline CDR1 and CDR2: SNHLY and FYNNEI. J lost 2 bases, V lost 5 bases, and 8 bases had no gene match. This CDR3 is built from 16 residues. The CDR3 region has the DNA TGTGCCAGCAGTCCAGGGGGCGGGGGAACTGGAAACACCATATATTTT. This encodes CASSPGGGGTGNTIYF. The full variable domain, with the rest looked up from reference TRBV2 and TRBJ1-3, is EPEVTQTPSHQVTQMGQEVILRCVPISNHLYFYWYRQILGQKVEFLVSFYNNEISEKSEIFDDQFSVERPDGSNFTLKIRSTKLEDSAMYFCASSPGGGGTGNTIYFGEGSWLTVV.

This clone came up once. The chain links TRBV6-5 to TRBJ1-2; D perhaps matches TRBD1 (5 bases). V dropped 6 bases and J dropped 0 bases, with 8 bases sitting between them. CDR3 size: 13 residues. Germline values: CDR1 MNHEY, CDR2 SVGAGI. CDR3 nucleotide sequence: TGTGCCAGCAGGGCGACAGCTAACTATGGCTACACCTTC. Amino acids: CASRATANYGYTF.

This clone has more than one count but fewer than ten. This specimen includes other DNA sequences encoding the same CDR3. The chain carries TRBV30 and TRBJ1-5, with D possibly matching TRBD1 (5 bases). Deletions cut 2 bases from V and 5 bases from J, with 10 bases between. CDR1 is GTSNPN and CDR2 is SVGIG in the germline V gene (reference sequence). The CDR3 has 13 residues. This CDR3 is CAWSRQGDQPQHF. The CDR3 DNA follows: TGTGCCTGGAGTAGGCAAGGGGATCAGCCCCAGCATTTT.